The sequence of this T cell receptor (beta chain) was determined in a study of blood T cells in healthy people across ages. This CDR3 has 17 amino acids. The junction had 20 bases not matched to a gene; V was cut back by 6 bases and J by 6 bases. A second PCR of about 6 to 11 cycles used a sample-barcoded 5' primer and a J-beta primer mix. TCRdb called the 5' RACE reads again in MiXCR, with one record for every CDR3 protein. The data hold about 1,500,000 distinct CDR3 sequences, with 28% observed a single time. The V and J genes are TRBV12-3 or TRBV12-4 and TRBJ2-7, with 7 positions matching TRBD1. The sequenced sample consisted of blood. The receptor comes from a young woman in good health. CDR3 sequence: CASSFGTLRGRSGEQYF. For the CDR3, the DNA is TGTGCCAGCAGCTTTGGAACTTTAAGGGGGCGAAGCGGCGAGCAGTACTTC.